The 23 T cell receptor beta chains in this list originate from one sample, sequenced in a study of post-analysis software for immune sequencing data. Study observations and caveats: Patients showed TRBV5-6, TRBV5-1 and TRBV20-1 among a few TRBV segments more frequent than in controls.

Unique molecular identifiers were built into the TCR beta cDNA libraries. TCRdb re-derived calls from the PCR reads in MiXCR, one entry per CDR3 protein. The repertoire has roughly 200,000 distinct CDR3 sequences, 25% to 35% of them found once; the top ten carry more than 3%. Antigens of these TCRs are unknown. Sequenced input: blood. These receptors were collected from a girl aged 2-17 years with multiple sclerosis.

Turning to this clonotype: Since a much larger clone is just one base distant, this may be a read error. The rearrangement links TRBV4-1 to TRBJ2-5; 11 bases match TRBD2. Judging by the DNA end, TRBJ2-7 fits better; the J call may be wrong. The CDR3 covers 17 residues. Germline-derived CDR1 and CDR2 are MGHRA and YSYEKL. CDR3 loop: CASSQAMASGRFHEQYF. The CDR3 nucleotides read TGCGCCAGCAGCCAAGCTATGGCTAGCGGGAGGTTCCACGAGCAGTACTTC.

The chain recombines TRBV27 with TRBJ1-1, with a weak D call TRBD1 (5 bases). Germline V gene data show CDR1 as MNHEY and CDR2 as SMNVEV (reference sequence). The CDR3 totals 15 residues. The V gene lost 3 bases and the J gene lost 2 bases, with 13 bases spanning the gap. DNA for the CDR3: TGTGCCAGCAGTTTTAGGGGAAAGGGAAACACTGAAGCTTTCTTT. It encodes CASSFRGKGNTEAFF.

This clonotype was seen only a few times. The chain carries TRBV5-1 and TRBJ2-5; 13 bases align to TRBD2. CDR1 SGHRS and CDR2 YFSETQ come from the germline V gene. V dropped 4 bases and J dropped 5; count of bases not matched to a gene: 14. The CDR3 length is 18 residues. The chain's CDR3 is CASSPGLAGDGGGETQYF. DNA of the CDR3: TGCGCCAGCAGCCCTGGACTAGCGGGAGATGGAGGCGGCGAGACCCAGTACTTC.

The CDR3 bases are TGTGCCAGCAGACCTCGACAGGGGTCGGGCAATCAGCCCCAGCATTTT. This sequence encodes CASRPRQGSGNQPQHF. The rearrangement uses TRBV28 and TRBJ1-5; TRBD1 matches 8 bases. The CDR3 extends over 16 amino acids. CDR1 and CDR2 (germline): MDHEN, SYDVKM. The V and J ends lost 6 bases and 2 bases, in that order; junction bases with no gene match: 9.

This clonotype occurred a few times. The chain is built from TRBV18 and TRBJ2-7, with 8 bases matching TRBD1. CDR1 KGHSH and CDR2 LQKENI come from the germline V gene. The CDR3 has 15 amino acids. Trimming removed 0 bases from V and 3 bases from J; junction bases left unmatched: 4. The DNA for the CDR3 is TGTGCCAGCTCACCACCGAGACAGGGGTTCTACGAGCAGTACTTC. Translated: CASSPPRQGFYEQYF.

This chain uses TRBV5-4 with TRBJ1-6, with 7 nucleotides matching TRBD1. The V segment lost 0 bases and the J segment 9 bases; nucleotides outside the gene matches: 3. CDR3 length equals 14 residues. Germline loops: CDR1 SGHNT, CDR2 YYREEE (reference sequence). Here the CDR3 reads CASSLDRGGSPLHF. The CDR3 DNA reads TGTGCCAGCAGCTTGGACAGGGGAGGTTCACCCCTCCACTTT.

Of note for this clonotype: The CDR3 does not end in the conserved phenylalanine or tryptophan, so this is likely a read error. The CDR3: CASSLDRGTEAFC. As DNA, the CDR3 is TGCGCCAGCAGCTTGGACAGGGGCACTGAAGCTTTCTGT. The chain carries TRBV5-1 and TRBJ1-1, with TRBD1 matching 7 bases. Germline trimming cut 0 bases from V and 4 bases from J; bases unmatched to any gene: 0. Per germline, CDR1 SGHRS and CDR2 YFSETQ. There are 13 residues in the CDR3.

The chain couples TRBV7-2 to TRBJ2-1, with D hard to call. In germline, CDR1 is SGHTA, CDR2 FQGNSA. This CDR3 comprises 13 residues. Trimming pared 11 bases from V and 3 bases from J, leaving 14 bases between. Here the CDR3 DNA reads TGTGCCTGCCGTGGGGTTAACTACAATGAGCAGTTCTTC. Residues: CACRGVNYNEQFF. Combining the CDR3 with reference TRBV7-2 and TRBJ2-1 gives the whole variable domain GAGVSQSPSNKVTEKGKDVELRCDPISGHTALYWYRQSLGQGLEFLIYFQGNSAPDKSGLPSDRFSAERTGGSVSTLTIQRTQQEDSAVYLCACRGVNYNEQFFGPGTRLTVL.

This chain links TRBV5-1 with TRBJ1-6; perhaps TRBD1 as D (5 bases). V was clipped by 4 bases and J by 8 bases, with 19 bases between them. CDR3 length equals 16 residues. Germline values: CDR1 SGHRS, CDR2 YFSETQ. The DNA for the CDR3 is TGCGCCAGCAGCACCCGAGGGGAAGGAGGCCATTCACCCCTCCACTTT. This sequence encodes CASSTRGEGGHSPLHF.

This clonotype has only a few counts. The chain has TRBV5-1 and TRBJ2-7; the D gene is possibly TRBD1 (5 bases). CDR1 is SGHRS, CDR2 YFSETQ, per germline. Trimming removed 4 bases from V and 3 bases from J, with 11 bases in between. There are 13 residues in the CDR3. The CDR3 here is CASSRDRNYEQYF. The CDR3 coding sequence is TGCGCCAGCAGCCGAGACAGAAACTACGAGCAGTACTTC.

CDR3 bases: TGCAGTGCTAGGGAGGGACCTCTCAGCACCTTC. Protein: CSAREGPLSTF. The V and J genes are TRBV20-1 and TRBJ1-2; possibly TRBD1 for D (5 bases). The V gene lost 3 bases and the J gene lost 13 bases, with 15 bases spanning the gap. The CDR3 sequence is 11 residues long. The germline V gene has CDR1 DFQATT and CDR2 SNEGSKA (reference sequence).

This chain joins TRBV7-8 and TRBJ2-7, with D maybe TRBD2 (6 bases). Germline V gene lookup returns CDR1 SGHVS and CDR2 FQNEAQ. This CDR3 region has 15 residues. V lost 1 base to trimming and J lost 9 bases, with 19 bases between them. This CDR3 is CASSLGAGWARVQYF. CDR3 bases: TGTGCCAGCAGCTTAGGGGCGGGATGGGCTCGCGTGCAGTACTTC.

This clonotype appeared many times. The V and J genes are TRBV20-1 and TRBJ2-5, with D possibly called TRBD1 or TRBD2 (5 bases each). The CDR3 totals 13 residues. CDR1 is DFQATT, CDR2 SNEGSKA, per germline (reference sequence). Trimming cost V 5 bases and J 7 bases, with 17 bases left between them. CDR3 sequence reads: CSALAGTPGTQYF. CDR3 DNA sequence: TGCAGTGCTCTCGCCGGGACCCCAGGGACCCAGTACTTC.

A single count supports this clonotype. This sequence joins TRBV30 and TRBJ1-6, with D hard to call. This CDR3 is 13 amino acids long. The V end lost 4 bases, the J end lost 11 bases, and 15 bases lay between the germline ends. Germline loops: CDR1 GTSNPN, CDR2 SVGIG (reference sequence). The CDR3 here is CAWNPAGSAPLHF. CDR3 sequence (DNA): TGTGCCTGGAACCCCGCGGGATCGGCACCCCTCCACTTT.

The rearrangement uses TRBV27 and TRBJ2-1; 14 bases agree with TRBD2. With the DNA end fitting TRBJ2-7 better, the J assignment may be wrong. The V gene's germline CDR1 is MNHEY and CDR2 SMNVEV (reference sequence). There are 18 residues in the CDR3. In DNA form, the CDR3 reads TGTGCCAGCAGAAGACTAGCGGGAGGGATAAGCTCCTACAATGAGCAGTACTTC. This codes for CASRRLAGGISSYNEQYF.

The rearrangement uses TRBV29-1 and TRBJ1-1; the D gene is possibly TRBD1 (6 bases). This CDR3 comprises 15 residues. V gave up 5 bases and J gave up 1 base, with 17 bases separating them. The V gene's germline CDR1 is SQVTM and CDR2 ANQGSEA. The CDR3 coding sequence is TGCAGCGTTAAGAACAGGGCGGTCGGGAACACTGAAGCTTTCTTT. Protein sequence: CSVKNRAVGNTEAFF.

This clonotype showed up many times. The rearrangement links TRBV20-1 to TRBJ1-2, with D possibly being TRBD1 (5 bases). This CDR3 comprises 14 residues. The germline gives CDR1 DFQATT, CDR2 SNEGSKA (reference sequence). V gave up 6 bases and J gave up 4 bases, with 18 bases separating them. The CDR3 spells CSATTRQGSYGYTF. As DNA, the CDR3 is TGCAGTGCGACGACGCGCCAGGGAAGCTATGGCTACACCTTC.

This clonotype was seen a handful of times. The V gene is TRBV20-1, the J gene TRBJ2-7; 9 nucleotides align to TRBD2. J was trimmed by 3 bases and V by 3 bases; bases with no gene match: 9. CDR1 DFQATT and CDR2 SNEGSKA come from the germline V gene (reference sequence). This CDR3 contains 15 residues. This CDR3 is CSASPAGGRGYEQYF. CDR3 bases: TGCAGTGCTAGCCCCGCGGGAGGGAGGGGCTACGAGCAGTACTTC.

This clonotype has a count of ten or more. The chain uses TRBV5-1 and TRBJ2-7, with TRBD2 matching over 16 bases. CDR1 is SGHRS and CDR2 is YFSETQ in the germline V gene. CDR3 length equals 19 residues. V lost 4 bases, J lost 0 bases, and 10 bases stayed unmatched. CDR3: CASSKRRGLAGGSSYEQYF. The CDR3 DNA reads TGCGCCAGCAGCAAACGACGGGGACTAGCGGGAGGGAGCTCCTACGAGCAGTACTTC.

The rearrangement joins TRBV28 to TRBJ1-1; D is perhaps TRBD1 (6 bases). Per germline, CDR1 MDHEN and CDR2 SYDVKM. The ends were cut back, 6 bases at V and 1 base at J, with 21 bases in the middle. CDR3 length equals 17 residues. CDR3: CASSVPGTQRWNTEAFF. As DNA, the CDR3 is TGTGCCAGCAGCGTTCCCGGGACACAAAGATGGAACACTGAAGCTTTCTTT. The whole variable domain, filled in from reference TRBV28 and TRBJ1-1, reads DVKVTQSSRYLVKRTGEKVFLECVQDMDHENMFWYRQDPGLGLRLIYFSYDVKMKEKGDIPEGYSVSREKKERFSLILESASTNQTSMYLCASSVPGTQRWNTEAFFGQGTRLTVV.

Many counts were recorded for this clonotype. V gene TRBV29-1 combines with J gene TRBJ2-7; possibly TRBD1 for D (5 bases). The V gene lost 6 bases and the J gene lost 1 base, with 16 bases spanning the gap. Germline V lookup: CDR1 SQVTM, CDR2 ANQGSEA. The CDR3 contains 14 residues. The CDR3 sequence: CSVGRQLASYEQYF. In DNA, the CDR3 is TGCAGCGTCGGACGACAGCTGGCGTCCTACGAGCAGTACTTC.

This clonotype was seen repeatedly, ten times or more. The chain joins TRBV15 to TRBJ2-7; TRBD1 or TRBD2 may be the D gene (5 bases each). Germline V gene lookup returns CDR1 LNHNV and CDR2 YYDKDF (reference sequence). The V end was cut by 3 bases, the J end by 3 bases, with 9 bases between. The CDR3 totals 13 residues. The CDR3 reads CATSRRGDYEQYF. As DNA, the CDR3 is TGTGCCACCAGCAGGAGAGGGGACTACGAGCAGTACTTC.

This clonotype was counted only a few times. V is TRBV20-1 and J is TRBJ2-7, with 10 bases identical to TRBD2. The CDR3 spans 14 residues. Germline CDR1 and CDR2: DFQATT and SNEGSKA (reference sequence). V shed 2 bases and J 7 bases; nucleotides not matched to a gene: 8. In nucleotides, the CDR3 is TGCAGTGCTAGACTAGCGGGAGTCTACAATGAGCAGTACTTC. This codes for CSARLAGVYNEQYF.